This T cell receptor beta chain was sequenced during a study of T-cell reconstitution after alpha-beta-depleted transplantation in children. Trimming stripped 1 base from V and 5 bases from J, with 15 bases between. The CDR3 spans 15 residues. The V gene's germline CDR1 is SGHRS and CDR2 YFSETQ. Library preparation (for TCRbeta) was performed with unique molecular identifiers. TCRdb fed the PCR reads into MiXCR, producing one record per CDR3 protein. The sample yields 450,000 to 550,000 distinct CDR3 sequences, approximately 10% seen once. This clonotype was picked up a small number of times. This chain joins TRBV5-1 and TRBJ2-5, with D perhaps being TRBD1 or TRBD2 (5 bases each). The receptor comes from a female patient aged 2 to 10 who had a stem cell transplant for aplastic anemia, so the T cells may come from the graft donor. Sequenced here: PBMCs, mostly from graft donor cells, sampled 180 days after TCRalphabeta/CD19-depleted stem cell transplant. CDR3 loop: CASSLYGDPTETQYF. The CDR3 DNA follows: TGCGCCAGCAGCTTGTACGGGGACCCGACGGAGACCCAGTACTTC.